This TCR beta chain derives from a study of T cell changes during pregnancy in multiple sclerosis. V gave up 2 bases and J gave up 4 bases, with 9 bases separating them. The germline CDR1 and CDR2 sequences are SGHTA and FQGTGA. The CDR3 has 14 residues. The table came from immunoSEQ multiplex PCR; TCRdb's copy has only in-frame clones and leaves some out. Of fewer than 60,000 clones in the sample, approximately 91% were seen once. The TCR sequence derives from a female donor with multiple sclerosis, enrolled in a pregnancy study. The J gene is TRBJ2-1, the V gene TRBV7-3; D is uncertain. The sequencing used peripheral blood, collected in the second trimester of pregnancy. CDR3 residues: CASSLDPGYNEQFF. The CDR3 nucleotides are TGTGCCAGCAGCTTAGATCCGGGTTACAATGAGCAGTTCTTC.